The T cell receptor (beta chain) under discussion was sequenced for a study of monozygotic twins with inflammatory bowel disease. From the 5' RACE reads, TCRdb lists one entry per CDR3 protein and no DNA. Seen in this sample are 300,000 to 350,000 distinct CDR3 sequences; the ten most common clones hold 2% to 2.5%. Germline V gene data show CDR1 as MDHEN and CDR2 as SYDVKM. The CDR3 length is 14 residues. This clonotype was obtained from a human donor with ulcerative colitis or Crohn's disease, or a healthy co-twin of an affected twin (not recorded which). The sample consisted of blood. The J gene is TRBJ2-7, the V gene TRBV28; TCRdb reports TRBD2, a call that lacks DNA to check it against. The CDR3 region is CASSRGRAPYEQYF.